The next 20 T cell receptor beta chains were all read from a single sample in a study of neurological immune-mediated disorders. TCRdb reanalysed the 5' RACE reads using MiXCR and keeps one entry per CDR3 protein. This sample has some 19,000 distinct CDR3 sequences, with 17% found just once. The sequenced sample consisted of CD8+ T cells from blood. The receptor source for this set is a woman under 30 with multiple sclerosis.

This clonotype was observed at least ten times. The CDR3 region is CASSALAGSLYEQYF. The CDR3 nucleotides read TGTGCCAGCAGCGCATTAGCGGGGTCTCTCTACGAGCAGTACTTC. V gene TRBV9 combines with J gene TRBJ2-7; 8 bases map to TRBD2. This CDR3 is built from 15 residues. The ends lost 3 bases at V and 3 bases at J; junction bases unmatched: 8. Germline CDR1 is SGDLS and CDR2 is YYNGEE.

This clonotype was recorded many times. The chain links TRBV3-1 to TRBJ2-7; D not resolved. The CDR3 is made up of 14 amino acids. Deletions cut 5 bases from V and 3 bases from J, with 14 bases between. CDR1 and CDR2 (germline): LGHDT, YNNKEL (reference sequence). CDR3 in DNA: TGTGCCAGCAGCGACAACTCACGCAGCTACGAGCAGTACGTC. As protein: CASSDNSRSYEQYV.

In this sample, this clonotype turned up many times. The rearrangement uses TRBV12-3 or TRBV12-4 and TRBJ2-1; 9 bases line up with TRBD2. V lost 7 bases, J lost 2 bases, and 9 bases stayed unmatched. There are 16 residues in the CDR3. This chain's CDR3 is CASTTSGREAYNEQFF. The CDR3 region has the DNA TGTGCCAGCACGACTAGCGGACGGGAAGCCTACAATGAGCAGTTCTTC.

This clonotype has only one observation. This chain connects TRBV9 to TRBJ2-1; D perhaps matches TRBD1 (6 bases). V was clipped by 0 bases and J by 3 bases, with 10 bases between them. This CDR3 has 15 residues. The V gene's germline CDR1 is SGDLS and CDR2 YYNGEE. Here the CDR3 reads CASSVEDSSYNEQFF. The CDR3 nucleotides are TGTGCCAGCAGCGTAGAGGACAGTAGCTACAATGAGCAGTTCTTC.

The table lists this clonotype with many counts. The V call is TRBV7-9, the J call TRBJ2-7, with TRBD2 as a possible D gene (6 bases). From germline, CDR1 is SEHNR and CDR2 FQNEAQ (reference sequence). This CDR3 region has 13 residues. With 1 base removed from V and 7 bases from J, the gap between germline ends came to 11 bases. The CDR3 sequence: CASSLGGEEEQYV. As DNA, the CDR3 is TGTGCCAGCAGCTTAGGAGGGGAGGAGGAGCAGTACGTC.

This rearrangement joins TRBV20-1 to TRBJ1-4; perhaps TRBD1 as D (6 bases). The CDR3 covers 12 residues. Trimming removed 6 bases at V and 8 bases at J, with 13 bases between. Germline CDR1 and CDR2: DFQATT and SNEGSKA (reference sequence). This chain's CDR3 is CSAKGDWEKLFF. As DNA, the CDR3 is TGCAGTGCAAAGGGGGACTGGGAAAAACTGTTTTTT.

The chain recombines TRBV28 with TRBJ2-3, with D tentatively TRBD2 (6 bases). This CDR3 contains 15 residues. Germline-derived CDR1 and CDR2 are MDHEN and SYDVKM. V lost 3 bases and J 3 bases, leaving 13 bases between the germline ends. The CDR3: CASSFTLLATDTQYF. CDR3 bases: TGTGCCAGCAGTTTCACTTTGCTAGCGACAGATACGCAGTATTTT. Filled out from reference TRBV28 and TRBJ2-3, the complete variable domain reads DVKVTQSSRYLVKRTGEKVFLECVQDMDHENMFWYRQDPGLGLRLIYFSYDVKMKEKGDIPEGYSVSREKKERFSLILESASTNQTSMYLCASSFTLLATDTQYFGPGTRLTVL.

This clonotype was observed at least ten times. The gene calls are TRBV12-3 or TRBV12-4 and TRBJ1-5; D is perhaps TRBD1 (6 bases). There are 14 residues in the CDR3. V lost 7 bases and J 7 bases, leaving 17 bases between the germline ends. In DNA form, the CDR3 reads TGTGCCAGCACCTTAACAGGGTACGGGCAGCCCCAGCATTTT. Amino acids: CASTLTGYGQPQHF.

This clonotype was recorded many times. The V call is TRBV4-1, the J call TRBJ2-1; possibly TRBD1 or TRBD2 for D (5 bases each). Germline assignment: CDR1 MGHRA and CDR2 YSYEKL. The V end lost 6 bases, the J end lost 5 bases, and 14 bases lay between the germline ends. The CDR3 runs to 14 residues. In DNA form, the CDR3 reads TGCGCCAGCAGAAGAGGGGTGTCCCACAATGAGCAGTTCTTC. It encodes CASRRGVSHNEQFF.

This rearrangement joins TRBV7-2 to TRBJ2-1, with TRBD1 as a possible D gene (5 bases). The CDR3 length is 13 residues. Per the germline V gene, CDR1 is SGHTA and CDR2 is FQGNSA. V was cut by 5 bases and J by 5 bases, with 10 bases left in between. The CDR3 sequence is CASSVDRDNEQFF. CDR3 bases: TGTGCCAGCAGCGTCGACAGAGACAATGAGCAGTTCTTC.

In this sample, this clonotype turned up many times. The chain combines TRBV5-6 with TRBJ2-5; D might be TRBD1 or TRBD2, each matching 5 bases. The CDR3 runs 14 residues. V gave up 5 bases and J gave up 0 bases, with 11 bases separating them. CDR1 is SGHDT, CDR2 YYEEEE, per germline. The CDR3 region has the DNA TGTGCCAGCAGGACTACAGGAAACCAAGAGACCCAGTACTTC. Translated: CASRTTGNQETQYF.

The chain has TRBV29-1 and TRBJ1-3, with D uncertain. The CDR3 totals 12 residues. V lost 7 bases to trimming and J lost 1 base, with 8 bases between them. The V gene's germline CDR1 is SQVTM and CDR2 ANQGSEA. This CDR3 is CSALFSGNTIYF. CDR3 sequence (DNA): TGCAGCGCACTCTTTTCTGGAAACACCATATATTTT.

By share of the sample, this clonotype is medium-sized. J is TRBJ2-7 and V is TRBV10-3; 9 positions agree with TRBD1. Germline V lookup: CDR1 ENHRY, CDR2 SYGVKD. The junction had 2 bases not matched to a gene; V was cut back by 2 bases and J by 3 bases. This CDR3 is 14 amino acids long. For the CDR3, the DNA is TGTGCCATCAGTGAGAGACAGGGGGACTACGAGCAGTACGTC. This encodes CAISERQGDYEQYV.

The chain uses TRBV6-5 and TRBJ2-7; the D gene is possibly TRBD2 (6 bases). The germline V and J ends were trimmed by 6 bases and 1 base, with 16 bases remaining between them. Germline CDR1 MNHEY, CDR2 SVGAGI. The CDR3 is made up of 15 amino acids. The CDR3 DNA reads as TGTGCCAGCAGAGCTCACGACGGGGGATCCTACGAGCAGTACTTC. This encodes CASRAHDGGSYEQYF.

This clonotype is classed as medium-sized. The CDR3 here is CSAILASSYEQYF. CDR3 coding DNA: TGCAGTGCCATTTTAGCCAGCTCCTACGAGCAGTACTTC. The J gene is TRBJ2-7, the V gene TRBV20-1, with D hard to call. This CDR3 contains 13 residues. V was cut by 6 bases and J by 0 bases, with 12 bases left in between. Germline CDR1 reads DFQATT; CDR2 reads SNEGSKA (reference sequence).

This clonotype was detected ten times or more. The rearrangement links TRBV3-1 to TRBJ2-7; D remains unclear. Germline V lookup: CDR1 LGHDT, CDR2 YNNKEL (reference sequence). The CDR3 totals 11 residues. The V end was cut by 0 bases, the J end by 5 bases, with 2 bases between. The CDR3 coding sequence is TGTGCCAGCAGCCAAGAAGACGAGCAGTACTTC. Protein: CASSQEDEQYF.

This clonotype was found many times. J is TRBJ2-1 and V is TRBV12-3 or TRBV12-4, with unresolved D. Trimming removed 3 bases at V and 0 bases at J, with 12 bases between. The CDR3 contains 16 residues. CDR3 in DNA: TGTGCCAGCAGTTTGGGGTCCCTCGCCTCCTACAATGAGCAGTTCTTC. This sequence encodes CASSLGSLASYNEQFF.

This clonotype was recorded many times. The J gene is TRBJ2-1, the V gene TRBV29-1, with TRBD1 identical over 9 bases. The CDR3 is made up of 17 amino acids. CDR1 SQVTM and CDR2 ANQGSEA come from the germline V gene. V gave up 3 bases and J gave up 1 base; unmatched junction bases: 10. In DNA form, the CDR3 reads TGCAGCGTTGATAGTCGGACAGGGGCCCGTTCCTACAATGAGCAGTTCTTC. Residues: CSVDSRTGARSYNEQFF.

This clonotype is classed as medium-sized. The J gene is TRBJ1-1, the V gene TRBV5-1, with 8 positions matching TRBD1. V dropped 0 bases and J dropped 11; count of bases not matched to a gene: 9. CDR3 length equals 14 residues. Germline-derived CDR1 and CDR2 are SGHRS and YFSETQ. The CDR3 nucleotides are TGCGCCAGCAGCTTGGTTGGACAGGGAGGTTGGGCTTTCTTT. This codes for CASSLVGQGGWAFF. Full variable domain (outside the CDR3, taken from reference TRBV5-1 and TRBJ1-1): KAGVTQTPRYLIKTRGQQVTLSCSPISGHRSVSWYQQTPGQGLQFLFEYFSETQRNKGNFPGRFSGRQFSNSRSEMNVSTLELGDSALYLCASSLVGQGGWAFFGQGTRLTVV.

This clonotype came up many times. The chain couples TRBV7-9 to TRBJ2-2; perhaps TRBD2 as D (5 bases). V lost 7 bases, J lost 0 bases, and 12 bases lay in between. This CDR3 contains 15 residues. Germline V gene data show CDR1 as SEHNR and CDR2 as FQNEAQ (reference sequence). In nucleotides, the CDR3 is TGTGCCAGCATTCCCGGGGAGTCGAACACCGGGGAGCTGTTTTTT. Its translation is CASIPGESNTGELFF.